Below are 2 T cell receptor beta chains sequenced from a single sample in a study of cytotoxic CD8 clonotypes in ibrutinib-treated CLL. Sequencing was performed with immunoSEQ multiplex PCR; in TCRdb, only in-frame clones are kept and a portion is missing. The table has under 300,000 clones, 65% to 85% seen once; the top ten hold about 5%. Sequenced here: PBMCs, sampled at disease progression, from a patient treated with ibrutinib. These receptors were taken from a human donor with chronic lymphocytic leukemia.

This clone was seen only a few times. V is TRBV4-1 and J is TRBJ2-3; 9 bases match TRBD2. Unmatched junction bases numbered 8, after V lost 1 base and J lost 0 bases. CDR3 length: 18 residues. Germline CDR1 MGHRA, CDR2 YSYEKL. This chain's CDR3 is CASSQALAGIPSTDTQYF. The CDR3 bases are TGCGCCAGCAGCCAAGCTCTAGCGGGGATACCTAGCACAGATACGCAGTATTTT.

This chain joins TRBV19 and TRBJ1-5; tentative D call: TRBD1 (6 bases). V shed 4 bases and J shed 3 bases, with 10 bases lying between them. The CDR3 totals 14 residues. In germline, CDR1 is LNHDA, CDR2 SQIVND (reference sequence). The CDR3 DNA reads as TGTGCCAGTAGTAGCACAGGGAACAATCAGCCCCAGCATTTT. Translation gives CASSSTGNNQPQHF.